These T cell receptor beta chains were read from a single sample in a study of T-cell reconstitution after alpha-beta-depleted transplantation in children. One entry per CDR3 protein, called by TCRdb with MiXCR from the PCR reads. The data hold 700,000 to 850,000 distinct CDR3 sequences, with about 15% observed a single time. Here the sequenced sample was PBMCs, mostly from graft donor cells, taken 360 days after TCRalphabeta/CD19-depleted stem cell transplant. These receptors originate from a male patient between 10 and 17 years old who had a stem cell transplant for acute lymphoblastic leukemia, so the T cells may come from the graft donor. Each CDR3 is given with its conserved first and last residue. Each record gives: J gene, V gene, clone size, D gene, CDR3 DNA, CDR3 protein. The D gene is left open where the match is weak. Not every row has a clone size; where given, it reads once, few, many or a size class.

j_gene: TRBJ2-3
v_gene: TRBV4-2
abundance: .
d_gene: TRBD2
CDR3nt: TGTGCCAGCAGCCAGGCGCTAGCGGGGGGCACAGATACGCAGTATTTT
CDR3aa: CASSQALAGGTDTQYF

j_gene: TRBJ2-5
v_gene: TRBV27
abundance: .
d_gene: .
CDR3nt: TGTGCCAGCAGTTCTTATCTTCGGACAGCTAAAGAGACCCAGTACTTC
CDR3aa: CASSSYLRTAKETQYF

j_gene: TRBJ2-1
v_gene: TRBV12-3/TRBV12-4
abundance: .
d_gene: TRBD1
CDR3nt: TGTGCCAGCAGACCCCGGGACAGGGGCAATGAGCAGTTCTTC
CDR3aa: CASRPRDRGNEQFF

j_gene: TRBJ2-3
v_gene: TRBV11-2
abundance: .
d_gene: .
CDR3nt: TGTGCCAGCAGCTCCGAAGGGGGACTCCTCACAGATACGCAGTATTTT
CDR3aa: CASSSEGGLLTDTQYF

j_gene: TRBJ2-7
v_gene: TRBV25-1
abundance: .
d_gene: .
CDR3nt: TGTGCCAGCAGTGAATATCTAGGGGGGCGTAGCTCCGGCTACGAGCAGTACTTC
CDR3aa: CASSEYLGGRSSGYEQYF

j_gene: TRBJ2-2
v_gene: TRBV25-1
abundance: few
d_gene: TRBD1
CDR3nt: TGTGCCAGCAGTGAATATGGACAGGGGGCGGGCACCGGGGAGCTGTTTTTT
CDR3aa: CASSEYGQGAGTGELFF

j_gene: TRBJ2-3
v_gene: TRBV11-3
abundance: few
d_gene: TRBD1
CDR3nt: TGTGCCAGCAGCCAGGGACAGCTAAGCACAGATACGCAGTATTTT
CDR3aa: CASSQGQLSTDTQYF

j_gene: TRBJ2-3
v_gene: TRBV11-1
abundance: .
d_gene: .
CDR3nt: TGTGCCGGCAGGCCCCCCGGGCGGGAAGGCCGACCAGATACGCAGTATTTT
CDR3aa: CAGRPPGREGRPDTQYF

j_gene: TRBJ2-6
v_gene: TRBV27
abundance: many
d_gene: .
CDR3nt: TGTGCCAGCAGCCTCACGGGACTGGAGAGGACCGGGGCCAACGTCCTGACTTTC
CDR3aa: CASSLTGLERTGANVLTF

j_gene: TRBJ2-1
v_gene: TRBV4-1
abundance: few
d_gene: TRBD2
CDR3nt: TGCGCCAGCAGCCACCGCTCGAAAGGCCGCGGGAGTAGGAACAATGAGCAGTTCTTC
CDR3aa: CASSHRSKGRGSRNNEQFF

j_gene: TRBJ1-1
v_gene: TRBV5-1
abundance: few
d_gene: .
CDR3nt: TGCGCCAGCAGCTTGGACCCCGGGGGGCTAGGGACTGAAGCTTTCTTT
CDR3aa: CASSLDPGGLGTEAFF

j_gene: TRBJ2-7
v_gene: TRBV7-9
abundance: .
d_gene: .
CDR3nt: TGTGCCAGCAGCAACGAAAAGGACGAGTGTTACGAGCAGTACTTC
CDR3aa: CASSNEKDECYEQYF

j_gene: TRBJ2-2
v_gene: TRBV11-2
abundance: .
d_gene: .
CDR3nt: TGTGCCAGCAGCGCACAGGGTGTCATAAACACCGGGGAGCTGTTTTTT
CDR3aa: CASSAQGVINTGELFF

j_gene: TRBJ1-1
v_gene: TRBV5-1
abundance: .
d_gene: .
CDR3nt: TGCGCCAGCAGCGCCGATAGTACGAACACTGAAGCTTTCTTT
CDR3aa: CASSADSTNTEAFF

j_gene: TRBJ2-7
v_gene: TRBV4-1
abundance: .
d_gene: .
CDR3nt: TGCGCCAGCAGCCATAGTCAGGGTTCCGAGCAGTACTTC
CDR3aa: CASSHSQGSEQYF

j_gene: TRBJ2-3
v_gene: TRBV6-1
abundance: .
d_gene: .
CDR3nt: TGTGCCAGCCCAATCGCCGGGGGTTCAGATACGCAGTATTTT
CDR3aa: CASPIAGGSDTQYF

j_gene: TRBJ2-6
v_gene: TRBV5-1
abundance: few
d_gene: .
CDR3nt: TGCGCCAGCAGCCCCCCTCCCAGGGGCTTCATGTCTGGGGCCAACGTCCTGACTTTC
CDR3aa: CASSPPPRGFMSGANVLTF

j_gene: TRBJ1-5
v_gene: TRBV5-1
abundance: many
d_gene: .
CDR3nt: TGCGCCAGCAGCTTGGACACCAATCAGCCCCAGCATTTT
CDR3aa: CASSLDTNQPQHF

j_gene: TRBJ2-3
v_gene: TRBV4-2
abundance: many
d_gene: TRBD2
CDR3nt: TGTGCCAGCAGCCAAGATCCGGGAGGGCCGAGCACAGATACGCAGTATTTT
CDR3aa: CASSQDPGGPSTDTQYF

j_gene: TRBJ2-3
v_gene: TRBV10-1
abundance: .
d_gene: .
CDR3nt: TGCGCCAGCAGTGACGGGACCCCTACCGCAGATACGCAGTATTTT
CDR3aa: CASSDGTPTADTQYF

j_gene: TRBJ2-5
v_gene: TRBV29-1
abundance: few
d_gene: TRBD2
CDR3nt: TGCAGCGTCACCCAGGGGGTAGCGGGAGTGGAGACCCAGTACTTC
CDR3aa: CSVTQGVAGVETQYF

j_gene: TRBJ2-1
v_gene: TRBV24-1
abundance: .
d_gene: TRBD2
CDR3nt: TGTGCCACCAGTGACCCTCAGCGGGAGCTTTCCTACAATGAGCAGTTCTTC
CDR3aa: CATSDPQRELSYNEQFF

j_gene: TRBJ1-5
v_gene: TRBV20-1
abundance: .
d_gene: .
CDR3nt: TGCAGTGCTAGACAGGGCCCGATCGGCAATCAGCCCCAGCATTTT
CDR3aa: CSARQGPIGNQPQHF

j_gene: TRBJ2-3
v_gene: TRBV7-8
abundance: few
d_gene: .
CDR3nt: TGTGCCAGCAGCTTAAGCGAAGCGGGACACACAGATACGCAGTATTTT
CDR3aa: CASSLSEAGHTDTQYF

j_gene: TRBJ1-1
v_gene: TRBV20-1
abundance: .
d_gene: .
CDR3nt: TGCAGTGCTAGAGCTCCGGGACACAGGAACTCTGAAGCTTTCTTT
CDR3aa: CSARAPGHRNSEAFF

j_gene: TRBJ2-1
v_gene: TRBV12-3/TRBV12-4
abundance: many
d_gene: .
CDR3nt: TGTGCCAGCAGACCCCGGGGACGTAACTTAGGAGATGAGCAGTTCTTC
CDR3aa: CASRPRGRNLGDEQFF

j_gene: TRBJ1-5
v_gene: TRBV7-8
abundance: few
d_gene: .
CDR3nt: TGTGCCAGCAGCTTATCCTCCTTTAGCAATCAGCCCCAGCATTTT
CDR3aa: CASSLSSFSNQPQHF

j_gene: TRBJ2-6
v_gene: TRBV11-2
abundance: few
d_gene: TRBD1
CDR3nt: TGTGCCAGCAGCTTCCGGGACAGCTGGGCCAACGTCCTGACTTTC
CDR3aa: CASSFRDSWANVLTF

j_gene: TRBJ2-7
v_gene: TRBV7-9
abundance: .
d_gene: .
CDR3nt: TGTGCCAGCAGCTTACGGGGGTCGGACTCCACCTACGAGCAGTACTTC
CDR3aa: CASSLRGSDSTYEQYF

j_gene: TRBJ1-1
v_gene: TRBV4-1
abundance: .
d_gene: TRBD1
CDR3nt: TGCGCCAGCAGCGAGGGGACAGGGGGCTTACAGGTCACTGAAGCTTTCTTT
CDR3aa: CASSEGTGGLQVTEAFF

j_gene: TRBJ1-3
v_gene: TRBV7-3
abundance: .
d_gene: .
CDR3nt: TGTGCCAGCAGCTTATGGGGTTCGGGGTATGAAGGAAACACCATATATTTT
CDR3aa: CASSLWGSGYEGNTIYF

j_gene: TRBJ2-5
v_gene: TRBV28
abundance: .
d_gene: .
CDR3nt: TGTGCCAGCAGTCTGAGGCATTTGGAGACCCAGTACTTC
CDR3aa: CASSLRHLETQYF

j_gene: TRBJ2-2
v_gene: TRBV6-1
abundance: .
d_gene: .
CDR3nt: TGTGCCAGCAGTACACTAGTCGCGAACACCGGGGAGCTGTTTTTT
CDR3aa: CASSTLVANTGELFF

j_gene: TRBJ2-3
v_gene: TRBV7-9
abundance: .
d_gene: TRBD2
CDR3nt: TGTGCCACCAAACCGGGAGGAGATACGCAGTATTTT
CDR3aa: CATKPGGDTQYF

j_gene: TRBJ2-1
v_gene: TRBV4-2
abundance: .
d_gene: TRBD2
CDR3nt: TGTGCCAGCAGCCAAGATACTAGCGCGTATGAGCAGTTCTTC
CDR3aa: CASSQDTSAYEQFF

j_gene: TRBJ2-2
v_gene: TRBV7-3
abundance: once
d_gene: TRBD2
CDR3nt: TGTGCCAGCAGCTTAAGAGCGGGATTTACCGGGGAGCTGTTTTTT
CDR3aa: CASSLRAGFTGELFF

j_gene: TRBJ2-1
v_gene: TRBV18
abundance: few
d_gene: .
CDR3nt: TGTGCCAGCTCACCGGAGTTTGTCGCGGAGCAGTTCTTC
CDR3aa: CASSPEFVAEQFF

j_gene: TRBJ1-4
v_gene: TRBV7-9
abundance: few
d_gene: .
CDR3nt: TGTGCCAGCAGCTTAGATACAGGCCGTGAAAAACTGTTTTTT
CDR3aa: CASSLDTGREKLFF

j_gene: TRBJ2-5
v_gene: TRBV6-5
abundance: .
d_gene: TRBD1
CDR3nt: TGTGCCAGCAGTTACTCGAACAGGGGGCGGGAGACCCAGTACTTC
CDR3aa: CASSYSNRGRETQYF

j_gene: TRBJ2-1
v_gene: TRBV6-5
abundance: .
d_gene: .
CDR3nt: TGTGCCAGCAGTTACTTCCGCCCAGCCCTTTCCTACAATGAGCAGTTCTTC
CDR3aa: CASSYFRPALSYNEQFF

j_gene: TRBJ2-1
v_gene: TRBV24-1
abundance: few
d_gene: TRBD2
CDR3nt: TGTGCCACCAGTGACAGTGGGACTAGCAATGAGCAGTTCTTC
CDR3aa: CATSDSGTSNEQFF

j_gene: TRBJ2-4
v_gene: TRBV2
abundance: many
d_gene: .
CDR3nt: TGTGCCAGCATCCCGGAAGTGCTGCACTACAAAAACATTCAGTACTTC
CDR3aa: CASIPEVLHYKNIQYF

j_gene: TRBJ2-5
v_gene: TRBV27
abundance: many
d_gene: .
CDR3nt: TGTGCCAGCAGTTGCCCCGAGACCCAGTACTTC
CDR3aa: CASSCPETQYF

j_gene: TRBJ1-1
v_gene: TRBV5-1
abundance: .
d_gene: .
CDR3nt: TGCGCCAGCAGCTTGGTAGGAAGGGCTAACACTGAAGCTTTCTTT
CDR3aa: CASSLVGRANTEAFF

j_gene: TRBJ2-1
v_gene: TRBV7-8
abundance: few
d_gene: TRBD2
CDR3nt: TGTGCCAGCACCAGTGGGGTAGCGGGGTACAATGAGCAGTTCTTC
CDR3aa: CASTSGVAGYNEQFF

j_gene: TRBJ2-3
v_gene: TRBV7-8
abundance: .
d_gene: .
CDR3nt: TGTGCCAGCAGCTTAGCGCTAGCGCCCACAGATACGCAGTATTTT
CDR3aa: CASSLALAPTDTQYF